The T cell receptor beta chain described here comes from a study of STAT5B mutations in CD4+ large granular lymphocyte leukemia. Whole-study results and caveats: TRBV06-family usage was enriched in top patient clones (8/27) versus controls (2/35).

This CDR3 region has 14 residues. CDR1 and CDR2 from the germline V gene are LNHDA and SQIVND (reference sequence). Trimming at V came to 5 bases and at J to 6 bases, leaving 6 bases not matched to a gene. Here immunoSEQ multiplex PCR was the method, and the copy in TCRdb shows in-frame clones only, minus some. The table includes 30,000 or so clones, roughly 89% detected once. In regard to this clone: Its antigen is unknown.

Input material: CD4+ T cells from blood buffy coats. The clonotype originates from a human donor in good health. The chain is built from TRBV19 and TRBJ2-3; 9 bases match TRBD2. DNA of the CDR3: TGTGCCAGTAGTGGGAGGACTAGCGAGGATACGCAGTATTTT. It specifies CASSGRTSEDTQYF.